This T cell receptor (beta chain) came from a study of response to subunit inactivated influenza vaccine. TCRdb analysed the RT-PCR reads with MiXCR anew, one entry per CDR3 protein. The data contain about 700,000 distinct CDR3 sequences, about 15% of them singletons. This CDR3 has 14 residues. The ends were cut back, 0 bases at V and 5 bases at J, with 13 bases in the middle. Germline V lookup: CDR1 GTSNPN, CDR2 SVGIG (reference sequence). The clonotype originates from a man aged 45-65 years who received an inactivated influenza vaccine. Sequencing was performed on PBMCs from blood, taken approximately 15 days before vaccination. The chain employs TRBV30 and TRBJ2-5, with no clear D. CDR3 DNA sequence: TGTGCCTGGAGTGTAGACGGTCTTACGGAGACCCAGTACTTC. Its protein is CAWSVDGLTETQYF.